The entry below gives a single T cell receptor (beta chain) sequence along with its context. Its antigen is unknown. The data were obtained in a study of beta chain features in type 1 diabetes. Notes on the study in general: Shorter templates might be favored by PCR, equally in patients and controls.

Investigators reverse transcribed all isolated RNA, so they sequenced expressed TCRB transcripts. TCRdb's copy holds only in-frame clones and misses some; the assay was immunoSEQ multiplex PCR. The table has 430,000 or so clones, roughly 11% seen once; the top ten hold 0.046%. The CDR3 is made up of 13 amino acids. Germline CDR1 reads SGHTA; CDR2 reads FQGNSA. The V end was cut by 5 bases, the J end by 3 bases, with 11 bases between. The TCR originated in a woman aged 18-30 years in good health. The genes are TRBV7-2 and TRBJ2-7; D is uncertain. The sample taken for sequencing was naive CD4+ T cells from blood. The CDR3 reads CASSPRSFYEQYF. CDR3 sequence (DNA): TGTGCCAGCAGCCCCCGTTCGTTCTACGAGCAGTACTTC.